The 5 T cell receptor beta chains below all came from one sample that was sequenced in a study of blood T cell repertoires in COVID-19. TCRdb keeps only in-frame clones here, not all; method: immunoSEQ multiplex PCR. Found here are about 250,000 clones, 65% to 85% of them singletons; the top ten hold around 4.1%. Sequencing was done on a sample of peripheral blood. The origin of the receptors is a woman aged 40 to 50 with active or convalescent COVID-19.

The V and J genes are TRBV24-1 and TRBJ2-5; 10 bases line up with TRBD1. CDR1 and CDR2 (germline): KGHDR, SFDVKD. This CDR3 spans 15 amino acids. The J segment lost 5 bases and the V segment lost 7 bases, leaving 9 bases of the junction unmatched. The CDR3 DNA follows: TGTGCCACCAGAGGAACCGGGACAGGGGAGGAGACCCAGTACTTC. This codes for CATRGTGTGEETQYF.

This clone was found once. V is TRBV7-9 and J is TRBJ1-5, with no clear D. V was clipped by 3 bases and J by 2 bases, with 8 bases between them. The CDR3 has 14 residues. The germline gives CDR1 SEHNR, CDR2 FQNEAQ (reference sequence). The DNA of the CDR3 is TGTGCCAGCAGCTTCGGTTTAGGCAATCAGCCCCAGCATTTT. This translates into CASSFGLGNQPQHF.

The V and J genes are TRBV9 and TRBJ1-1; 8 bases are shared with TRBD1. The CDR3 sequence is 15 residues long. Germline loops: CDR1 SGDLS, CDR2 YYNGEE. V shed 0 bases and J 6 bases; nucleotides not matched to a gene: 7. The CDR3 DNA sequence: TGTGCCAGCAGCGTAGAAGGGACAGGCCGCGCTGAAGCTTTCTTT. It yields the protein CASSVEGTGRAEAFF.

The chain carries TRBV5-4 and TRBJ2-7, with TRBD1 matching over 7 bases. This CDR3 spans 15 amino acids. Trimming cost V 4 bases and J 4 bases; bases outside gene matches: 11. The V gene's germline CDR1 is SGHNT and CDR2 YYREEE (reference sequence). The CDR3 DNA reads TGTGCCAGCAGCATAACTCCGGGACAGATTTACGAGCAGTACTTC. Protein product: CASSITPGQIYEQYF.

V usage is TRBV3-1 (or the pseudogene TRBV3-2) and J usage is TRBJ1-1; the D is unclear. Germline CDR1 is LGHDT and CDR2 is YNNKEL (reference sequence). V lost 1 base and J lost 1, with 10 bases in between. This CDR3 contains 15 residues. The CDR3 sequence is CASSQATAKNTEAFF. The DNA for the CDR3 is TGTGCCAGCAGCCAAGCAACAGCAAAGAACACTGAAGCTTTCTTT.